The clone carrying this T cell receptor beta chain was picked up a small number of times. Each CDR3 protein is one row after TCRdb ran MiXCR on the 5' RACE reads. This sample yields about 110,000 distinct CDR3 sequences, of which roughly 14% are seen a single time; less than 45% belongs to the top ten. The data belong to a study of T-cell memory formation after mild COVID-19. In germline, CDR1 is SGHTA, CDR2 FQGNSA. V shed 3 bases and J shed 9 bases, with 9 bases lying between them. This CDR3 is built from 12 residues. The TCR originated in a young man who had mild COVID-19 (a few samples of this study predate the infection). Cell type and time point are not known. The J gene is TRBJ2-1, the V gene TRBV7-2; D is perhaps TRBD2 (6 bases). Source material: PBMCs or a T cell subset sorted from them (not recorded which). The CDR3 DNA reads as TGTGCCAGCAGCTTTACTAGCACTGAGCAGTTCTTC. Its protein is CASSFTSTEQFF.